This T cell receptor beta chain came from a study of blood T cell repertoires in COVID-19. In the original processing: It was from reference gene primer amplification that nucleated cell counts were estimated. Some clones are missing from TCRdb's copy, which holds only in-frame ones; the method was immunoSEQ multiplex PCR. That table furnishes V, J and clone size, whereas the DNA furnished D and trimming. The sample has approximately 84,000 clones, approximately 87% seen once. The receptor was isolated from a human donor with active COVID-19. The donor label of this sample is uncertain. The sample consisted of peripheral blood.

In nucleotides, the CDR3 is TGTGCCAGCAGCTTAACGGCAGGGGCTGGAAACACCATATATTTT. Amino acid sequence: CASSLTAGAGNTIYF. V is TRBV7-3 and J is TRBJ1-3; D is possibly TRBD1 (6 bases). This CDR3 region has 15 residues. Germline CDR1 is SGHTA and CDR2 is FQGTGA. The germline V and J ends were trimmed by 0 bases and 2 bases, with 8 bases remaining between them.